This T cell receptor (beta chain) was profiled in a study of cytomegalovirus exposure and HLA in healthy donors. 13 Jbeta primers and 60 Vbeta primers were used for the PCR. Assay used: immunoSEQ multiplex PCR; TCRdb lists only in-frame clones, some missing. The sample has fewer than 150,000 clones; 73% are singletons. The CDR3 covers 13 residues. CDR1 SEHNR and CDR2 FQNEAQ come from the germline V gene (reference sequence). The V gene lost 5 bases and the J gene lost 8 bases, with 13 bases spanning the gap. Input material: PBMCs. The clonotype comes from a human donor in good health. V gene TRBV7-9 combines with J gene TRBJ2-4; D possibly corresponds to TRBD2 (5 bases). As DNA, the CDR3 is TGTGCCAGCAGCCTGAACTACGGGGACATTCAGTACTTC. Its protein product is CASSLNYGDIQYF.